The 14 T cell receptor beta chains below come from one sample, sequenced in a study of Ad26.COV2.S vaccination and SARS-CoV-2 variants. The data were produced by immunoSEQ multiplex PCR, yet TCRdb's version contains in-frame clones alone and is incomplete. The sample carries about 320,000 clones, around 84% recorded once. Treatment specified: some 19 received Ad26.COV2.S at low or high dose, single or two shots; roughly five received placebo; per-sample allocation not given. Repertoires come from day 63 after the first vaccine or placebo injection. The material was peripheral blood, obtained in a trial of Ad26.COV2.S vaccine versus placebo. These receptors were collected from a person aged 18-60 years who received the Ad26.COV2.S COVID-19 vaccine or a placebo.

This clone was seen more than once but under ten times. J is TRBJ2-2 and V is TRBV7-9, with 7 bases that match TRBD1. Germline V gives CDR1 SEHNR, CDR2 FQNEAQ (reference sequence). Unmatched junction bases numbered 9, after V lost 5 bases and J lost 3 bases. This CDR3 has 16 residues. The CDR3 loop reads CASSQRRGSYTGELFF. For the CDR3, the DNA is TGTGCCAGCAGCCAGCGCAGGGGGTCGTACACCGGGGAGCTGTTTTTT.

This clone came up once. The chain couples TRBV11-1 to TRBJ1-2; TRBD1 aligns across 7 bases. J lost 6 bases, V lost 4 bases, and 5 bases had no gene match. The length of the CDR3 is 13 residues. The germline V gene encodes CDR1 SGHAT and CDR2 FQDESV (reference sequence). CDR3 coding DNA: TGTGCCAGCAGCTCGGACAGGTCGGATGGCTACACCTTC. This sequence encodes CASSSDRSDGYTF.

The V call is TRBV30, the J call TRBJ1-4; D call uncertain. This CDR3 spans 13 amino acids. V shed 1 base and J shed 2 bases, with 5 bases lying between them. Germline lookup yields CDR1 GTSNPN and CDR2 SVGIG (reference sequence). This CDR3 is CAWSANTNEKLFF. Here the CDR3 DNA reads TGTGCCTGGAGTGCAAACACTAATGAAAAACTGTTTTTT.

This clone was seen once. CDR3 nucleotide sequence: TGCAGTGCCGACAACACCGGGGAGCTGTTTTTT. The encoded protein is CSADNTGELFF. This sequence joins TRBV20-1 and TRBJ2-2; no clear D. From germline, CDR1 is DFQATT and CDR2 SNEGSKA (reference sequence). V gave up 6 bases and J gave up 2 bases, with 4 bases separating them. The CDR3 consists of 11 residues.

This clone was detected a few times. The V call is TRBV5-1, the J call TRBJ1-6; weak D call: TRBD1 (5 bases). The CDR3 totals 17 residues. Trimming took off 1 base at V and 1 base at J, with 12 bases between the two ends. CDR1 SGHRS and CDR2 YFSETQ come from the germline V gene. The CDR3 nucleotides are TGCGCCAGCAGCTTGAGGCGGGGGGAGTCCTATAATTCACCCCTCCACTTT. It specifies CASSLRRGESYNSPLHF.

This clone was seen only once. This chain joins TRBV5-1 and TRBJ2-6; D is unresolved. V dropped 2 bases and J dropped 0 bases, with 6 bases sitting between them. CDR3 length: 15 residues. Germline values: CDR1 SGHRS, CDR2 YFSETQ. This chain's CDR3 is CASSFQGSGANVLTF. CDR3 in DNA: TGCGCCAGCAGCTTTCAAGGCTCTGGGGCCAACGTCCTGACTTTC.

This clone was counted a few times. The chain couples TRBV10-3 to TRBJ2-5; 12 bases line up with TRBD2. The CDR3 loop spans 18 amino acids. CDR1 is ENHRY and CDR2 is SYGVKD in the germline V gene. The V and J ends lost 0 bases and 0 bases, in that order; junction bases with no gene match: 5. The CDR3 loop reads CAISESPLAGGYQETQYF. CDR3 DNA sequence: TGTGCCATCAGTGAGTCACCCCTAGCGGGGGGGTACCAAGAGACCCAGTACTTC.

This clone has a single count. The chain carries TRBV9 and TRBJ2-3, with 11 bases lining up with TRBD2. Germline V gene lookup returns CDR1 SGDLS and CDR2 YYNGEE. This CDR3 has 16 amino acids. J was trimmed by 4 bases and V by 0 bases; bases with no gene match: 4. The CDR3 DNA reads as TGTGCCAGCAGCGTAGAGATTAGCGGGGGGGCAGATACGCAGTATTTT. Protein: CASSVEISGGADTQYF.

This chain's CDR3 is CASSPSSHNEQFF. The CDR3 coding sequence is TGTGCCAGCAGTCCAAGCTCGCACAATGAGCAGTTCTTC. V gene TRBV2 combines with J gene TRBJ2-1; no reliable D call. Looked up from germline, CDR1 is SNHLY and CDR2 is FYNNEI. The V end lost 5 bases, the J end lost 5 bases, and 10 bases lay between the germline ends. CDR3 length: 13 amino acids.

This chain uses TRBV15 with TRBJ1-5; D perhaps matches TRBD1 (5 bases). Germline V lookup: CDR1 LNHNV, CDR2 YYDKDF (reference sequence). The V end was cut by 1 base, the J end by 0 bases, with 16 bases between. The CDR3 has 18 residues. This CDR3 is CATSRGWAGRVSNQPQHF. CDR3 bases: TGTGCCACCAGCAGAGGCTGGGCGGGGCGGGTTAGCAATCAGCCCCAGCATTTT.

The chain is built from TRBV5-1 and TRBJ2-3, with unresolved D. V was clipped by 4 bases and J by 0 bases, with 9 bases between them. This CDR3 contains 14 residues. Per germline, CDR1 SGHRS and CDR2 YFSETQ. The CDR3 nucleotides are TGCGCCAGCAGCCTGATCCCCAGCACAGATACGCAGTATTTT. Protein product: CASSLIPSTDTQYF.

The gene calls are TRBV2 and TRBJ2-7; 7 bases match TRBD1. The CDR3 contains 15 residues. Germline V gene data show CDR1 as SNHLY and CDR2 as FYNNEI. V lost 7 bases and J lost 6; bases outside the gene matches: 15. CDR3 residues: CASNLQGPLTGEQYF. The CDR3 DNA sequence: TGTGCCAGCAATCTACAGGGGCCCCTCACCGGCGAGCAGTACTTC.

This clone appeared once. This chain connects TRBV4-3 to TRBJ1-4; D is uncertain. Germline V gene data show CDR1 as LGHNA and CDR2 as YSLEER. V lost 2 bases and J 7 bases, leaving 8 bases between the germline ends. CDR3 length: 13 amino acids. CDR3 sequence: CASSQRKTEKLFF. In DNA, the CDR3 is TGCGCCAGCAGCCAAAGGAAAACTGAAAAACTGTTTTTT.

This chain uses TRBV7-2 with TRBJ1-4; 8 nucleotides agree with TRBD1. The germline CDR1 and CDR2 sequences are SGHTA and FQGNSA. This CDR3 comprises 15 residues. V lost 5 bases and J lost 8; bases outside the gene matches: 10. CDR3 region: CASSPNGQGREKLFF. The CDR3 region has the DNA TGTGCCAGCAGCCCTAATGGACAGGGTAGGGAAAAACTGTTTTTT.